Included here is one T cell receptor beta chain sequence, with context. These data come from a study of blood T cell repertoires in COVID-19. Study overall: Specimens from acute and convalescent COVID-19 originated in the United States, Italy and Spain. Sample material is recorded as cDNA or gDNA derived from T cells, B-cell-depleted T cells, or PBMCs.

Authors' analysis steps: Reference gene primer amplification gave nucleated cell count estimates. Clones were sequenced by immunoSEQ multiplex PCR, and TCRdb holds only the in-frame ones, with some missing. The DNA gave D and trimming, while V, J and clone size come from that table. The data contain about 70,000 clones, around 86% of them singletons. The germline V gene encodes CDR1 SGHRS and CDR2 YFSETQ. V trimming: 0 bases; J trimming: 1 base; junction bases outside the gene matches: 3. The CDR3 totals 15 residues. The chain carries TRBV5-1 and TRBJ2-5; 7 nucleotides match TRBD1. The sequenced sample was peripheral blood. This clonotype was obtained from a human donor in a cohort sampled during active COVID-19. CDR3 sequence: CASSLGGQLQETQYF. The CDR3 nucleotides are TGCGCCAGCAGCTTGGGGGGACAGCTCCAAGAGACCCAGTACTTC. Full variable domain (remainder filled in from reference TRBV5-1 and TRBJ2-5): KAGVTQTPRYLIKTRGQQVTLSCSPISGHRSVSWYQQTPGQGLQFLFEYFSETQRNKGNFPGRFSGRQFSNSRSEMNVSTLELGDSALYLCASSLGGQLQETQYFGPGTRLLVL.